The clone carrying this TCR beta chain came up many times. The antigen remains unidentified. TCR cDNA was made by 5'RACE template switching, adding a universal primer site and UMIs. TCRdb called the 5' RACE reads again in MiXCR, with one record for every CDR3 protein. Of roughly 340,000 distinct CDR3 sequences in the sample, roughly 4.3% were seen once. V shed 3 bases and J shed 0 bases, with 7 bases lying between them. Germline CDR1 is SGDLS and CDR2 is YYNGEE. The CDR3 is made up of 14 amino acids. This sample was included in a study of T cells after yellow fever vaccination. Study-wide points: Though weaker, the secondary response peaked faster, on day 5 versus 15. Post-booster samples contained most primary-vaccination clones (about 95% CD4, roughly 88% CD8).

The receptor comes from a man in his late teens or twenties who received the YFV17D yellow fever vaccine. This specimen consisted of PBMCs, obtained 5 days after the yellow fever booster vaccination. The genes are TRBV9 and TRBJ1-3; D is unclear. The CDR3 is CASSDEFSGNTIYF. The DNA of the CDR3 is TGTGCCAGCAGCGATGAGTTCTCTGGAAACACCATATATTTT.